This is a list of T cell receptor beta chains from one sample in a study of response to subunit inactivated influenza vaccine. TCRdb re-analysed the RT-PCR reads in MiXCR, keeping a single row per CDR3 protein. The repertoire includes 700,000 to 800,000 distinct CDR3 sequences, around 20% of them detected once, and roughly a tenth sits in the top ten. Sample: PBMCs from blood, taken more than 4 days after vaccination. Receptors originate from a middle-aged man who received an inactivated influenza vaccine. Both conserved end residues are part of each CDR3. Fields, in order: J gene, V gene, CDR3 length, clone size, D gene, CDR3 protein, CDR3 DNA. D genes are given only for firm matches. Size tells how often a clone was seen (once, few, many) or the class of an expanded clone, and some rows leave it out.

>TRBJ2-5|TRBV12-3/TRBV12-4|14|many|TRBD1
CASSWTGYSETQYF
TGTGCCAGCAGTTGGACAGGCTATTCAGAGACCCAGTACTTC
>TRBJ1-2|TRBV20-1|13|few|.
CSAEGQGDYGYTF
TGCAGTGCTGAGGGCCAGGGCGACTATGGCTACACCTTC
>TRBJ2-2|TRBV5-6|15|many|TRBD2
CASSGAGVHTGELFF
TGTGCCAGCAGCGGAGCGGGGGTTCACACCGGGGAGCTGTTTTTT
>TRBJ2-1|TRBV10-3|15|.|TRBD2
CAISDGRGVLNEQFF
TGTGCCATCAGCGACGGGCGGGGGGTACTCAATGAGCAGTTCTTC
>TRBJ2-1|TRBV12-3/TRBV12-4|15|.|TRBD1
CASSLRDRGLGEQFF
TGTGCCAGCAGTTTAAGGGACAGGGGGCTTGGTGAGCAGTTCTTC
>TRBJ2-7|TRBV20-1|13|.|.
CSARSRETYEQYF
TGCAGTGCTAGATCCCGGGAGACCTACGAGCAGTACTTC
>TRBJ2-5|TRBV29-1|12|.|.
CSVDAGWETQYF
TGCAGCGTTGATGCGGGGTGGGAGACCCAGTACTTC
>TRBJ2-5|TRBV7-8|18|few|TRBD2
CASSFFARTSGGVETQYF
TGTGCCAGCAGCTTCTTCGCCCGGACTAGCGGGGGGGTAGAGACCCAGTACTTC
>TRBJ2-6|TRBV9|18|few|TRBD1
CASSVAPGGGSGANVLTF
TGTGCCAGCAGCGTAGCTCCAGGGGGCGGCTCTGGGGCCAACGTCCTGACTTTC
>TRBJ2-3|TRBV5-1|13|few|.
CASSFDSGDTQYF
TGCGCCAGCAGCTTCGACAGTGGAGATACGCAGTATTTT
>TRBJ1-1|TRBV19|17|.|TRBD1
CASSIDLTGGVNTEAFF
TGTGCCAGTAGTATAGACCTGACAGGGGGAGTGAACACTGAAGCTTTCTTT
>TRBJ2-7|TRBV7-2|14|few|TRBD2
CASSSYVGGDEQYF
TGTGCCAGCAGCTCATACGTGGGGGGGGACGAGCAGTACTTC
>TRBJ2-5|TRBV30|14|.|.
CAWSVTGRGETQYF
TGTGCCTGGAGTGTGACAGGGAGGGGAGAGACCCAGTACTTC
>TRBJ2-7|TRBV20-1|16|.|.
CSARGGRGGRGYEQYF
TGCAGTGCTAGAGGGGGTCGGGGCGGCCGAGGATACGAGCAGTACTTC
>TRBJ2-5|TRBV7-9|14|few|TRBD2
CASSRPGTMETQYF
TGTGCCAGCAGCCGACCCGGGACTATGGAGACCCAGTACTTC
>TRBJ2-5|TRBV5-5|17|.|TRBD1
CASSFPPANRGRETQYF
TGTGCCAGCAGCTTCCCCCCCGCTAACAGGGGACGAGAGACCCAGTACTTC
>TRBJ2-6|TRBV6-5|17|few|TRBD2
CASSWTSGRSGANVLTF
TGTGCCAGCAGTTGGACTAGCGGGAGGTCCGGGGCCAACGTCCTGACTTTC
>TRBJ2-7|TRBV12-3/TRBV12-4|13|few|.
CASSQTTGNEQYF
TGTGCCAGCAGTCAAACTACAGGGAACGAGCAGTACTTC
>TRBJ1-2|TRBV20-1|15|.|TRBD1
CSASASRTGFLGYTF
TGCAGTGCTAGCGCCTCTAGGACAGGGTTTCTTGGCTACACCTTC
>TRBJ1-1|TRBV6-2/TRBV6-3|15|.|.
CASSYYGALNTEAFF
TGTGCCAGCAGTTACTATGGAGCATTGAACACTGAAGCTTTCTTT
>TRBJ2-5|TRBV11-2|15|few|.
CASSLDPNPRETQYF
TGTGCCAGCAGCTTAGACCCTAACCCCAGAGAGACCCAGTACTTC
>TRBJ2-3|TRBV7-8|13|many|.
CASSLAYTDTQYF
TGTGCCAGCAGCTTAGCCTACACAGATACGCAGTATTTT
>TRBJ2-1|TRBV11-3|16|.|TRBD2
CASSLEAGGRGHEQFF
TGTGCCAGCAGCTTAGAAGCGGGGGGGCGTGGGCATGAGCAGTTCTTC
>TRBJ2-1|TRBV20-1|13|.|.
CSASQGRSNEQFF
TGCAGTGCTAGCCAGGGTCGGTCGAATGAGCAGTTCTTC
>TRBJ2-3|TRBV20-1|17|few|TRBD2
CSARSTMTSGGTDTQYF
TGCAGTGCTAGAAGCACGATGACTAGCGGGGGGACGGATACGCAGTATTTT
>TRBJ2-2|TRBV7-9|16|.|TRBD1
CASSPSGTGYTGELFF
TGTGCCAGCAGCCCGAGCGGGACAGGGTACACCGGGGAGCTGTTTTTT
>TRBJ2-5|TRBV12-3/TRBV12-4|15|many|.
CASSPHLQGQETQYF
TGTGCCAGCAGTCCCCACCTCCAGGGGCAAGAGACCCAGTACTTC
>TRBJ2-7|TRBV5-6|15|.|.
CASSLAPGHANEQYF
TGTGCCAGCAGCTTGGCTCCGGGACATGCGAACGAGCAGTACTTC
>TRBJ2-1|TRBV7-9|13|.|.
CASILLSIDEQFF
TGTGCCAGCATCTTGCTGTCTATCGATGAGCAGTTCTTC
>TRBJ2-4|TRBV5-6|19|.|TRBD2
CASSSTTSGRSWAKNIQYF
TGTGCCAGCAGCTCGACTACTAGCGGGAGGTCCTGGGCCAAAAACATTCAGTACTTC
>TRBJ2-2|TRBV5-1|16|once|.
CASSLDYRFNTGELFF
TGCGCCAGCAGCTTGGATTACCGGTTCAACACCGGGGAGCTGTTTTTT
>TRBJ2-7|TRBV11-2|13|.|.
CASSLVRFYEQYF
TGTGCCAGCAGCTTAGTCAGATTCTACGAGCAGTACTTC
>TRBJ1-1|TRBV28|12|.|.
CASTDWRGEAFF
TGTGCCAGCACCGACTGGAGAGGGGAAGCTTTCTTT
>TRBJ2-7|TRBV20-1|14|.|.
CSASRSGAPYEQYF
TGCAGTGCAAGCCGTTCGGGTGCCCCTTACGAGCAGTACTTC
>TRBJ1-5|TRBV6-1|16|.|.
CASSETTDMGNQPQHF
TGTGCCAGCAGTGAAACTACAGACATGGGCAATCAGCCCCAGCATTTT
>TRBJ2-1|TRBV3-1|14|.|TRBD1
CASSLGQGLVEQFF
TGTGCCAGCAGCCTCGGACAGGGCTTAGTTGAGCAGTTCTTC
>TRBJ2-3|TRBV20-1|13|many|.
CSAEDSGTDTQYF
TGCAGTGCTGAGGACTCCGGCACAGATACGCAGTATTTT
>TRBJ2-3|TRBV20-1|13|many|.
CSARDPRVDTQYF
TGCAGTGCTAGAGATCCGCGCGTGGATACGCAGTATTTT
>TRBJ2-2|TRBV10-3|14|.|TRBD1
CAIRDRSWTGELFF
TGTGCCATCAGGGACAGGAGTTGGACCGGGGAGCTGTTTTTT
>TRBJ2-5|TRBV20-1|13|many|TRBD1
CSLNRGLGETQYF
TGCAGTCTAAACAGGGGGCTGGGGGAGACCCAGTACTTC
>TRBJ2-2|TRBV5-1|13|.|.
CASSLESIGELFF
TGCGCCAGCAGCTTGGAGAGCATCGGGGAGCTGTTTTTT
>TRBJ1-2|TRBV27|16|few|.
CASSLLQGNGPYGYTF
TGTGCCAGCAGTTTGCTGCAAGGTAACGGACCTTATGGCTACACCTTC
>TRBJ2-3|TRBV6-5|16|few|.
CASSYSIAASTDTQYF
TGTGCCAGCAGTTACTCGATAGCGGCTAGCACAGATACGCAGTATTTT
>TRBJ1-6|TRBV6-5|14|few|.
CASSYSLANSPLHF
TGTGCCAGCAGTTACAGTTTGGCGAATTCACCCCTCCACTTT
>TRBJ2-1|TRBV11-1|14|many|TRBD2
CASSLGLANNEQFF
TGTGCCAGCAGCTTGGGACTAGCGAACAATGAGCAGTTCTTC
>TRBJ1-4|TRBV6-2/TRBV6-3|20|few|TRBD1
CASSYPIFRQGLESNEKLFF
TGTGCCAGCAGTTACCCAATATTCCGACAGGGCCTAGAATCAAATGAAAAACTGTTTTTT
>TRBJ2-1|TRBV12-3/TRBV12-4|14|many|.
CASSLRDSYNEQFF
TGTGCCAGCAGTTTGCGGGACTCCTACAATGAGCAGTTCTTC
>TRBJ1-1|TRBV7-2|13|few|.
CASSLAALTSAFF
TGTGCCAGCAGCTTAGCGGCGCTAACGTCAGCTTTCTTT
>TRBJ1-6|TRBV12-3/TRBV12-4|12|.|.
CASSRPYSPLHF
TGTGCCAGCAGCCGGCCGTATTCACCCCTCCACTTT
>TRBJ1-2|TRBV11-2|16|.|.
CASSLDWQTLDYGYTF
TGTGCCAGCAGCTTAGACTGGCAGACCTTGGACTATGGCTACACCTTC
>TRBJ1-5|TRBV20-1|14|few|.
CSAVSGGSNQPQHF
TGCAGTGCTGTCTCCGGGGGCAGCAATCAGCCCCAGCATTTT
>TRBJ2-3|TRBV11-2|17|once|.
CASSLRGLGSLTDTQYF
TGTGCCAGCAGCTTACGGGGCTTGGGGTCCCTCACAGATACGCAGTATTTT
>TRBJ1-1|TRBV15|15|.|.
CATSSLGAGNTEAFF
TGTGCCACCAGCAGCCTTGGGGCAGGGAACACTGAAGCTTTCTTT